Here is one TCR beta chain with its context. The data belong to a study of blood T cells in healthy people across ages. Using a J-beta primer mix together with a sample-barcoded 5' primer, a second PCR was run for roughly 6 to 12 cycles. Each CDR3 protein is one row after TCRdb ran MiXCR on the 5' RACE reads. The sample holds some 930,000 distinct CDR3 sequences, 25% to 35% seen once. The CDR3 totals 14 residues. The germline V gene has CDR1 MRHNA and CDR2 SNTAGT. V was trimmed by 4 bases and J by 11 bases, leaving 19 bases between them. These same data were also listed under a study on T cells of mothers and their children.

This rearrangement joins TRBV6-4 to TRBJ2-3; no firm D call. The sample was blood. This sequence originates from a woman between 40 and 55 years old in good health. This CDR3 is CASSATFPPKWQYF. DNA of the CDR3: TGTGCCAGCAGTGCTACATTTCCGCCGAAATGGCAGTATTTT.